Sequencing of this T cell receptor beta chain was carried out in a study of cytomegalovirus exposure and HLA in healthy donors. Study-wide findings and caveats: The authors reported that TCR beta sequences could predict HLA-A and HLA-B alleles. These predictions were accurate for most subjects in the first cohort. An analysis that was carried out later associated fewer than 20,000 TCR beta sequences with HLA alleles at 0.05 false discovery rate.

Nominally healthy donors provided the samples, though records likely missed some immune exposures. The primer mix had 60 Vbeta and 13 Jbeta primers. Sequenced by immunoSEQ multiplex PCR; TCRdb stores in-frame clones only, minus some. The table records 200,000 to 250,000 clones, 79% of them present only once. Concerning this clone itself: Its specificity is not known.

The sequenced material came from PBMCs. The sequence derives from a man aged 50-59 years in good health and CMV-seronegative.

The CDR3 DNA is TGTGCCAGCAGCCAAGGTTTTCCCCCGAGGGACACCGGGGAGCTGTTTTTT. This sequence encodes CASSQGFPPRDTGELFF. The chain couples TRBV4-2 to TRBJ2-2; D is possibly TRBD2 (5 bases). V lost 1 base and J 3 bases, leaving 15 bases between the germline ends. Germline CDR1 reads LGHNA; CDR2 reads YNFKEQ. The CDR3 has 17 amino acids.